This paragraph reports one T cell receptor beta chain. Its recognized antigen is unknown. Per-base quality was not reported, and no clone a single base away is much larger than it. For sequencing of the TCRbeta CDR3 region, genomic DNA was extracted from the sorted cells. The immunoSEQ Assay was used to sequence the TCRbeta CDR3 regions. Drawn from immuneACCESS, this table holds only the in-frame rearrangements with V and J called that TCRdb kept. Clones are partly lost; checked studies trace under half to an unresolved V gene and leave the rest unexplained. The sample contains around 76,000 clones, roughly 90% of them found a single time. Jointly, the top ten make up around 2.8% of the sample. The trial excluded patients who had a history of autoimmune disease or were on systemic immunosuppression. In every dose cohort, peripheral blood was drawn for TCR sequencing at baseline, cycle 4 day 1, and cycle 7 day 1. The samples were drawn from a first-in-human, open-label, multicenter phase I dose-escalation trial of ivuxolimab. The trial enrolled adults with locally advanced or metastatic head and neck squamous cell, hepatocellular, melanoma or renal cell carcinoma. Before TCR sequencing, CD4+ T cells and CD8+ T cells from peripheral blood were sorted into separate populations.

Including cysteine and phenylalanine, the CDR3 has 15 amino acids. The read is trimmed to its CDR3 DNA, 45 bases read in frame from base 1. Cut back by 1 base and 4 bases, the V and J ends lie 8 bases apart. The CDR1 and CDR2 encoded by the germline V gene are LGHNA and YSLEER. These data belong to a study of OX40 agonist ivuxolimab in advanced cancers. In the study overall: Ivuxolimab was a fully human IgG2 agonistic monoclonal antibody targeting the costimulatory receptor OX40 (CD134). Intravenous ivuxolimab was administered to patients every 2 weeks at six dose levels: 0.01, 0.1, 0.3, 1.5, 3 and 10 mg/kg. Of the roughly 51 patients in dose escalation, about 19 had hepatocellular carcinoma, about 15 had melanoma, 9 had renal cell carcinoma and 9 had head and neck cancer. In the dose-escalation cohort, about four fifths of patients were male, and the mean age was 60 years with a range of about 23 to 79. Patients were allowed to have had prior anti-PD-1, anti-PD-L1 or anti-CTLA-4 therapy, and roughly two fifths of the dose-escalation patients had been treated with checkpoint inhibitors. Partial responses occurred in three dose-escalation patients: two with cutaneous melanoma and one with hepatocellular carcinoma. Peripheral TCRbeta sequencing aimed to test whether ivuxolimab altered TCR sequence diversity and caused clonal T-cell expansion. The monotherapy dose-escalation portion (N ≈ 52 patients) of the phase I ivuxolimab trial is reported in the paper.

Overall study results and their limits: Low levels of normalized T-cell clonal expansion were also seen in some nonresponding patients. At doses of 0.1 to 3.0 mg/kg, clonal expansion of both CD4+ and CD8+ blood T cells was observed from baseline to week 6. After ivuxolimab, CD8+ T cells had more expanded clones than CD4+ T cells on average. In the 0.1-3.0 mg/kg groups, partial responders were among the patients with the lowest normalized peripheral clonal expansion, particularly in CD8+ T cells. The antigen specificity of the peripheral T cells that underwent clonal expansion was not determined.

This chain is built from TRBV4-3 and TRBJ2-6, with no confident D gene call. The sample here was CD4+ or CD8+ T cells sorted from blood, taken in a trial of the OX40 agonist ivuxolimab. The clonotype comes from an adult with an advanced solid tumor such as melanoma, head and neck, liver or kidney cancer. The bases read TGCGCCAGCAGCCAAGCCGGCTCAGGGGCCAACGTCCTGACTTTC. This is translated as CASSQAGSGANVLTF.